Sequencing of this TCR beta chain was carried out in a study of response to subunit inactivated influenza vaccine. Study findings and constraints: Authors suggested seasonal influenza vaccinations each recruit few new T cells.

This clonotype occurred a few times. The antigen is undetermined. The CDR3 length is 13 residues. Between the trimmed V and J ends, which lost 4 bases and 8 bases, there was a span of 14 bases. Germline V gene data show CDR1 as SGHTA and CDR2 as FQGNSA. TCRdb reanalysed the RT-PCR reads using MiXCR and keeps one entry per CDR3 protein. In the table there are 750,000 to 850,000 distinct CDR3 sequences, approximately 18% of which are singletons. This specimen was PBMCs from blood, taken around 5 days after vaccination. This TCR derives from a man aged 45-60 years who received an inactivated influenza vaccine. V gene TRBV7-2 combines with J gene TRBJ2-5, with D perhaps TRBD1 or TRBD2 (5 bases each). CDR3 region: CASSSGTVGTQYF. In nucleotides, the CDR3 is TGTGCCAGCAGCTCAGGGACCGTGGGAACCCAGTACTTC.